This T cell receptor (beta chain) was obtained from a study of control samples from healthy donors and cancer patients. Germline CDR1 is SGHTA and CDR2 is FQGTGA. The CDR3 consists of 14 residues. Germline trimming cut 1 base from V and 5 bases from J; bases unmatched to any gene: 2. The method was immunoSEQ multiplex PCR; TCRdb's version includes in-frame clones alone and lacks a portion of them. The table lists 150,000 to 200,000 clones, 85% to 95% of them singletons, with more than 1.1% in the top ten. The material sequenced was blood. This TCR was recovered from a man between 18 and 29 years old in good health. V gene TRBV7-3 combines with J gene TRBJ1-1, with TRBD1 matching over 9 bases. CDR3 residues: CASSLRGTGTEAFF. The CDR3 DNA reads TGTGCCAGCAGCTTAAGGGGGACAGGGACTGAAGCTTTCTTT.